Below, 25 T cell receptor beta chains from the same sample are listed, as sequenced in a study of T-cell reconstitution after alpha-beta-depleted transplantation in children. During its preparation, the TCRbeta library received unique molecular identifiers. TCRdb itself ran the PCR reads through MiXCR, one entry per CDR3 protein. The data contain some 340,000 distinct CDR3 sequences, 10% of them singletons. Material: PBMCs from the stem cell graft donor, obtained from the stem cell graft. The receptors were sampled from a human donor who donated a stem cell graft to a child with acute lymphoblastic leukemia.

V and J are TRBV7-9 and TRBJ1-6; D is unresolved. V lost 5 bases, J lost 4 bases, and 12 bases lay in between. This CDR3 has 15 amino acids. CDR1 is SEHNR, CDR2 FQNEAQ, per germline (reference sequence). DNA of the CDR3: TGTGCCAGCAGCCCCAGAGACGGGTATAATTCACCCCTCCACTTT. It yields the protein CASSPRDGYNSPLHF.

Only a few counts were recorded for this clonotype. V is TRBV7-2 and J is TRBJ2-2; possible D gene TRBD2, 6 bases. The CDR3 spans 13 residues. The germline gives CDR1 SGHTA, CDR2 FQGNSA. Trimming stripped 5 bases from V and 7 bases from J, with 11 bases between. The CDR3 loop reads CASSQTRGGELFF. CDR3 DNA: TGTGCCAGCAGCCAGACTAGGGGCGGGGAGCTGTTTTTT.

The V call is TRBV7-9, the J call TRBJ2-2, with D perhaps matching TRBD2 (6 bases). This CDR3 spans 13 amino acids. Trimming pared 8 bases from V and 7 bases from J, leaving 14 bases between. The germline V gene has CDR1 SEHNR and CDR2 FQNEAQ (reference sequence). The CDR3 sequence: CASPGREVGELFF. The CDR3 DNA reads as TGTGCCAGCCCGGGCAGGGAGGTCGGGGAGCTGTTTTTT.

This clonotype was seen only a few times. The chain carries TRBV2 and TRBJ1-2; D remains unclear. There are 13 residues in the CDR3. From germline, CDR1 is SNHLY and CDR2 FYNNEI. V was shortened by 3 bases and J by 5 bases, with 10 bases between the two germline ends. Here the CDR3 reads CASSENMGYGYTF. In DNA form, the CDR3 reads TGTGCCAGCAGTGAGAACATGGGATATGGCTACACCTTC. Full variable domain (rest looked up from reference TRBV2 and TRBJ1-2): EPEVTQTPSHQVTQMGQEVILRCVPISNHLYFYWYRQILGQKVEFLVSFYNNEISEKSEIFDDQFSVERPDGSNFTLKIRSTKLEDSAMYFCASSENMGYGYTFGSGTRLTVV.

This clonotype was counted between two and nine times. This chain uses TRBV20-1 with TRBJ2-2; D gene ambiguous. The CDR3 sequence is 14 residues long. The V end was cut by 1 base, the J end by 4 bases, with 10 bases between. Looked up from germline, CDR1 is DFQATT and CDR2 is SNEGSKA (reference sequence). The CDR3 bases are TGCAGTGCTAGAGGTAGTCTTTCCACCGGGGAGCTGTTTTTT. This translates into CSARGSLSTGELFF.

The chain combines TRBV7-8 with TRBJ1-4, with 7 bases identical to TRBD1. In germline, CDR1 is SGHVS, CDR2 FQNEAQ. V dropped 8 bases and J dropped 8; count of bases not matched to a gene: 14. CDR3 size: 15 residues. The CDR3 DNA reads TGTGCCAGCTCGGTGGAAAGGGGGCTTCGAGAAAAACTGTTTTTT. Translated, it gives CASSVERGLREKLFF.

This rearrangement joins TRBV12-3 or TRBV12-4 to TRBJ2-1; TRBD1 might be the D (6 bases). This CDR3 comprises 15 residues. V was clipped by 2 bases and J by 6 bases, with 14 bases between them. CDR3 amino acids: CASSLFGTPRNEQFF. The CDR3 coding sequence is TGTGCCAGCAGTTTATTTGGGACACCGCGCAATGAGCAGTTCTTC.

The chain combines TRBV12-3 or TRBV12-4 with TRBJ2-7, with TRBD2 matching 8 bases. The J segment lost 2 bases and the V segment lost 10 bases, leaving 7 bases of the junction unmatched. The CDR3 has 13 residues. The CDR3 reads CAICLAGTYEQYF. CDR3 DNA sequence: TGTGCCATCTGTTTAGCGGGGACCTACGAGCAGTACTTC.

The chain has TRBV11-2 and TRBJ2-7, with 9 bases identical to TRBD1. With 5 bases clipped from V and 6 bases from J, the junction kept 20 bases outside the gene matches. Germline V lookup: CDR1 SGHAT, CDR2 FQNNGV. The CDR3 extends over 18 amino acids. CDR3 sequence: CASSPIRQNRDRAGEQYF. In DNA, the CDR3 is TGTGCCAGCAGCCCTATCCGGCAAAACCGGGACAGGGCCGGCGAGCAGTACTTC.

This clonotype was seen a few times. J is TRBJ1-6 and V is TRBV5-1, with D unresolved. Between the trimmed V and J ends, which lost 6 bases and 5 bases, there was a span of 15 bases. The CDR3 sequence is 15 residues long. Germline V gene lookup returns CDR1 SGHRS and CDR2 YFSETQ. This CDR3 is CASNSSGVHNSPLHF. CDR3 in DNA: TGCGCCAGCAACTCCTCTGGGGTACATAATTCACCCCTCCACTTT. The full variable domain, completed using reference TRBV5-1 and TRBJ1-6, is KAGVTQTPRYLIKTRGQQVTLSCSPISGHRSVSWYQQTPGQGLQFLFEYFSETQRNKGNFPGRFSGRQFSNSRSEMNVSTLELGDSALYLCASNSSGVHNSPLHFGNGTRLTVT.

The chain is built from TRBV29-1 and TRBJ2-7; D perhaps matches TRBD2 (5 bases). This CDR3 is 12 amino acids long. Trimming stripped 4 bases from V and 0 bases from J, with 7 bases between. CDR1 SQVTM and CDR2 ANQGSEA come from the germline V gene. The CDR3 DNA is TGCAGCGTTGGAGGGAGCTCCTACGAGCAGTACTTC. It codes for CSVGGSSYEQYF.

This chain connects TRBV7-2 to TRBJ2-5; 7 nucleotides agree with TRBD1. The CDR3 length is 14 residues. Losses at the gene ends were 6 bases for V and 2 bases for J; bases not matched to a gene: 6. From germline, CDR1 is SGHTA and CDR2 FQGNSA. In DNA, the CDR3 is TGTGCCAGCAGGAGGGGACAGAATCAAGAGACCCAGTACTTC. It codes for CASRRGQNQETQYF.

This clonotype was seen a handful of times. V is TRBV5-5 and J is TRBJ2-5; D not resolved. The V end was cut by 4 bases, the J end by 1 base, with 11 bases between. CDR1 and CDR2 (germline): SGHKS, YYEKEE (reference sequence). The CDR3 consists of 14 residues. The CDR3 here is CASSPDKFQETQYF. CDR3 bases: TGTGCCAGCAGCCCAGACAAGTTCCAAGAGACCCAGTACTTC.

The rearrangement uses TRBV7-6 and TRBJ2-7; D gene ambiguous. V gave up 1 base and J gave up 7 bases, with 14 bases separating them. This CDR3 is built from 14 residues. Germline V gives CDR1 SGHVS, CDR2 FNYEAQ. CDR3 amino acids: CASSLDSGFLEQYF. DNA for the CDR3: TGTGCCAGCAGCTTAGATTCCGGGTTCTTGGAGCAGTACTTC.

This clonotype was detected a few times. The rearrangement joins TRBV25-1 to TRBJ2-7; 7 bases are a match to TRBD2. Germline V lookup: CDR1 MGHDK, CDR2 SYGVNS. The V and J ends lost 1 base and 3 bases, in that order; junction bases with no gene match: 6. CDR3 size: 15 residues. CDR3 nucleotide sequence: TGTGCCAGCAGTGAATCGGGGGGTTTGGGCTACGAGCAGTACTTC. Translated: CASSESGGLGYEQYF.

CDR3 bases: TGTGCCAGCAGTTTAGCCCCCCCGGGACAGGGGGCTAACGAGCAGTACTTC. This gives the protein CASSLAPPGQGANEQYF. The chain has TRBV27 and TRBJ2-7; TRBD1 matches 12 bases. The germline CDR1 and CDR2 sequences are MNHEY and SMNVEV (reference sequence). This CDR3 has 17 residues. V lost 2 bases and J lost 5; bases outside the gene matches: 10.

There are a few counts of this clonotype. The J gene is TRBJ2-2, the V gene TRBV4-1; D possibly corresponds to TRBD1 (7 bases). Trimming cost V 0 bases and J 6 bases, with 11 bases left between them. The V gene's germline CDR1 is MGHRA and CDR2 YSYEKL. The CDR3 is 15 residues long. The CDR3: CASSQEDREAGELFF. The CDR3 DNA is TGCGCCAGCAGCCAAGAAGACAGGGAGGCCGGGGAGCTGTTTTTT.

This clonotype was observed a handful of times. The chain uses TRBV5-1 and TRBJ1-2, with a possible D match to TRBD1 (5 bases). Deletions cut 0 bases from V and 7 bases from J, with 13 bases between. Germline V gene sequence: CDR1 SGHRS, CDR2 YFSETQ. The CDR3 is made up of 14 amino acids. The CDR3 coding sequence is TGCGCCAGCAGCTTGGAGGGACGGGCCCCTGGCTACACCTTC. It is translated as CASSLEGRAPGYTF.

The chain is built from TRBV30 and TRBJ1-1; TRBD1 might be the D (6 bases). The CDR3 covers 14 residues. Germline V gene data show CDR1 as GTSNPN and CDR2 as SVGIG (reference sequence). V lost 1 base, J lost 2 bases, and 11 bases lay in between. The CDR3 is CAWSARGGNTEAFF. DNA for the CDR3: TGTGCCTGGAGTGCCAGGGGAGGCAACACTGAAGCTTTCTTT.

This clonotype turned up a few times. CDR3 DNA: TGTGCCAGCAGCTTACGTCCCGGCCTAGTCTCCAGCGAGCAGTACTTC. Amino acid sequence: CASSLRPGLVSSEQYF. J is TRBJ2-7 and V is TRBV7-2; D is ambiguous. Trimming stripped 2 bases from V and 6 bases from J, with 20 bases between. The CDR3 length is 16 residues. Germline assignment: CDR1 SGHTA and CDR2 FQGNSA.

This clonotype was detected many times. J is TRBJ1-1 and V is TRBV20-1; D might be TRBD1 (6 bases). V dropped 6 bases and J dropped 4 bases, with 18 bases sitting between them. Per germline, CDR1 DFQATT and CDR2 SNEGSKA (reference sequence). This CDR3 spans 14 amino acids. In DNA form, the CDR3 reads TGCAGTGCGCACTCTACAGGGCTGGTCACTGAAGCTTTCTTT. Translated: CSAHSTGLVTEAFF.

Notes on this clonotype: A junction boundary mismatches the germline segment, possibly from a read error. This sequence joins TRBV24-1 and TRBJ2-1, with 12 bases matching TRBD1. The length of the CDR3 is 21 residues. Germline-derived CDR1 and CDR2 are KGHDR and SFDVKD. The CDR3 loop reads CAASDFRGQGAAPSSYNEQFF. Written as DNA, the CDR3 is TGTGCCGCCAGTGATTTTAGGGGACAGGGGGCTGCACCTAGCTCCTACAATGAGCAGTTCTTC.

This rearrangement joins TRBV2 to TRBJ1-1, with D maybe TRBD1 (6 bases). The germline V gene encodes CDR1 SNHLY and CDR2 FYNNEI. The CDR3 contains 17 residues. V lost 5 bases and J 4 bases, leaving 23 bases between the germline ends. The CDR3 loop is CASSPHLMGARGTEAFF. In DNA, the CDR3 is TGTGCCAGCAGTCCCCATTTAATGGGGGCGCGGGGCACTGAAGCTTTCTTT. Full variable domain (missing parts from reference TRBV2 and TRBJ1-1): EPEVTQTPSHQVTQMGQEVILRCVPISNHLYFYWYRQILGQKVEFLVSFYNNEISEKSEIFDDQFSVERPDGSNFTLKIRSTKLEDSAMYFCASSPHLMGARGTEAFFGQGTRLTVV.

This clonotype was detected only a few times. The chain employs TRBV20-1 and TRBJ2-5, with 11 bases that match TRBD2. The CDR3 runs to 17 residues. With 7 bases clipped from V and 4 bases from J, the junction kept 17 bases outside the gene matches. CDR1 and CDR2 from the germline V gene are DFQATT and SNEGSKA (reference sequence). The CDR3 DNA is TGCAGTGGGCATAGTGGGGTAGCGGGAGGGGTCGGAGAGACCCAGTACTTC. Protein sequence: CSGHSGVAGGVGETQYF.

J is TRBJ2-7 and V is TRBV9; D not certain. Germline V lookup: CDR1 SGDLS, CDR2 YYNGEE. With 10 bases removed from V and 2 bases from J, the gap between germline ends came to 7 bases. The CDR3 covers 10 residues. This chain's CDR3 is CALLPYEQYF. CDR3 nucleotides: TGTGCCCTTCTTCCCTACGAGCAGTACTTC.